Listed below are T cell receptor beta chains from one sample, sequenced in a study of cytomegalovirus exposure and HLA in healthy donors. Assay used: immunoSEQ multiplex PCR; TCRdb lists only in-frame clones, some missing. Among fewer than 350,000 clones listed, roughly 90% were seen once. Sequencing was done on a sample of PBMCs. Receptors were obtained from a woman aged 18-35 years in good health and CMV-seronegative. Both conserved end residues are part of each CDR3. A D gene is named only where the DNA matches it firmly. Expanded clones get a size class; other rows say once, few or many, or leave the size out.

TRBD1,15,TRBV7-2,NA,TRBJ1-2,TGTGCCAGCAGCTTAGGCGACAGGGGGCTGGGTGGCTACACCTTC,CASSLGDRGLGGYTF
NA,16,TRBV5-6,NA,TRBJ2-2,TGTGCCAGCAGCTTGGTTGACAGAATGAACACCGGGGAGCTGTTTTTT,CASSLVDRMNTGELFF
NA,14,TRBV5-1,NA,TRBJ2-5,TGCGCCAGCAGCTTTGTTGGACAGTTGGAGACCCAGTACTTC,CASSFVGQLETQYF
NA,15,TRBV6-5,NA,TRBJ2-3,TGTGCCAGCAGTTACTCGAGAATGAACACAGATACGCAGTATTTT,CASSYSRMNTDTQYF
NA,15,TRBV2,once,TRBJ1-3,TGTGCCAGCAGTGGAACAGGGTGGACTGGAAACACCATATATTTT,CASSGTGWTGNTIYF
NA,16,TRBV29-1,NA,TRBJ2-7,TGCAGCGTTGAAGCTCTGGGCCAGGATACTTCCTACGAGCAGTACTTC,CSVEALGQDTSYEQYF
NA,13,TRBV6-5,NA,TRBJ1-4,TGTGCCAGCACCTCTCTCGTTGGGGGGAAACTGTTTTTT,CASTSLVGGKLFF
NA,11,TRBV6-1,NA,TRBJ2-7,TGTGCCAGCACCGAGGCCTACGAGCAGTACTTC,CASTEAYEQYF
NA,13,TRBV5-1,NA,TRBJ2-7,TGCGCCAGCAGCTTGGTTACAGGGTCCGAGCAGTACTTC,CASSLVTGSEQYF
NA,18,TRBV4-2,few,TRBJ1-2,TGTGCCAGCAGCCATGATCTTCGGCCCTCCTCTAGTACCTATGGCTACACCTTC,CASSHDLRPSSSTYGYTF
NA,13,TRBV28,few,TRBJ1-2,TGTGCCAGCAGTCCTCATTTGCGGTATGGCTACACCTTC,CASSPHLRYGYTF
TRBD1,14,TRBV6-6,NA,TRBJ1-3,TGTGCCAGCAGTCCCCTAGGGGGCCAGAACACCATATATTTT,CASSPLGGQNTIYF
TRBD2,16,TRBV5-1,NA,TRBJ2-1,TGCGCCAGCAGCCCCCGGGGGGGACTACCATACAATGAGCAGTTCTTC,CASSPRGGLPYNEQFF
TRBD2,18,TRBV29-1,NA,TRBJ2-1,TGCAGCGTTGAAGGACTAGCGGGACACTCAAGCTCCTACAATGAGCAGTTCTTC,CSVEGLAGHSSSYNEQFF
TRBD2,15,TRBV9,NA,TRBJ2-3,TGTGCCAGCAGCGTAGGGCTAGCGGGAGCAGATACGCAGTATTTT,CASSVGLAGADTQYF
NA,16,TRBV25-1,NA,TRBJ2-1,TGTGCCAGCAGTCCCGACGGGGGACCCCCGCTAAATGAGCAGTTCTTC,CASSPDGGPPLNEQFF
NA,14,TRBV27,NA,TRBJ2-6,TGTGCCAGCAGTTTGCGGAGTGGGGCCAACGTCCTGACTTTC,CASSLRSGANVLTF
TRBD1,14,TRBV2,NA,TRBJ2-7,TGTGCCAGCAGCGAGTGGGACAGTACCTACGAGCAGTACTTC,CASSEWDSTYEQYF
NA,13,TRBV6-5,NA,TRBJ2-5,TGTGCCAGCAGTGACAGCAACCAAGAGACCCAGTACTTC,CASSDSNQETQYF
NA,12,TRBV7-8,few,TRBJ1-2,TGTGCCAGCAGCTTAAGGAGCTATGGCTACACCTTC,CASSLRSYGYTF
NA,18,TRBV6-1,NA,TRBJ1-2,TGTGCCAGCAGTGAATTTTCTAATTTTGTAGGGGCTACTTATGGCTACACCTTC,CASSEFSNFVGATYGYTF
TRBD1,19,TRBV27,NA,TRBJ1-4,TGTGCCAGCAGTTTATCGCAACCGGGACAGGGGTTAAGAGGTGAAAAACTGTTTTTT,CASSLSQPGQGLRGEKLFF
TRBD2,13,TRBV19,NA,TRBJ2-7,TGTGCCAGTAATGACGGCGGGGGGAGGGAGCAGTACTTC,CASNDGGGREQYF
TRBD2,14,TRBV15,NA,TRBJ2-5,TGTGCCACCAGCAGTGGGACTAGTCGGGAGACCCAGTACTTC,CATSSGTSRETQYF
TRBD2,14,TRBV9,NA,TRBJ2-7,TGTGCCAGCAGCGTAGGCGGGGGGACCTACGAGCAGTACTTC,CASSVGGGTYEQYF
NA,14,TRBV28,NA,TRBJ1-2,TGTGCCAGCAGTTTTACTTCCGGGGACTATGGCTACACCTTC,CASSFTSGDYGYTF
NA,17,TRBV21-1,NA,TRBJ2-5,TGTGCCAGCAGCAAAGGCGGACAGGGGACAAGGCAAGAGACCCAGTACTTC,CASSKGGQGTRQETQYF
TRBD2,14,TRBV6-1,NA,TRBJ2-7,TGTGCCAGCATTAGCGGGAGTCTGTCCTACGAGCAGTACTTC,CASISGSLSYEQYF
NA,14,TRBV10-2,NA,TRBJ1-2,TGCGCCAGCAGTGACCAGGGGACCTTCTATGGCTACACCTTC,CASSDQGTFYGYTF
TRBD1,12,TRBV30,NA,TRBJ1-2,TGTGCCTGGGGGGACAGGGTCTATGGCTACACCTTC,CAWGDRVYGYTF
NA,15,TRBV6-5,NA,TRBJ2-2,TGTGCCAGCAGTTACTCGAGTGGAGGGTACGGGGAGCTGTTTTTT,CASSYSSGGYGELFF
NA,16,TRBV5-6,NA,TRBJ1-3,TGTGCCAGCAGCTTGGCGGGTCGGATCTCTGGAAACACCATATATTTT,CASSLAGRISGNTIYF
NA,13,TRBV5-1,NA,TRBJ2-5,TGCGCCAGCAGCTCCACTAACCAAGAGACCCAGTACTTC,CASSSTNQETQYF
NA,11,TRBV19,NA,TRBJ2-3,TGTGCCAGTAGAGGCGGGGATACGCAGTATTTT,CASRGGDTQYF
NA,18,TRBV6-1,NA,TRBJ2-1,TGTGCCAGCAGTGAAGCGCTTAGGCTAGCGCCCTCCTACAATGAGCAGTTCTTC,CASSEALRLAPSYNEQFF
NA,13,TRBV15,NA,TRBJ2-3,TGTGCCACCAAGGACCGGGAGATAGATACGCAGTATTTT,CATKDREIDTQYF
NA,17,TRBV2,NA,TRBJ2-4,TGTGCCAGCAGTGTTCTGGGGGGAGGCCAGCCCAAAAACATTCAGTACTTC,CASSVLGGGQPKNIQYF
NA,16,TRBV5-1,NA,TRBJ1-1,TGCGCCAGCAGCTTCCCGCGGGGCGGTATGAACACTGAAGCTTTCTTT,CASSFPRGGMNTEAFF
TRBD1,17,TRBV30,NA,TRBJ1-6,TGTGCCTGGAGTGCATACCCCCCGGACAGGGACTCCTCACCCCTCCACTTT,CAWSAYPPDRDSSPLHF
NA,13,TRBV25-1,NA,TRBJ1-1,TGTGCCAGCAGGCGGGCAGGCAGCACTGAAGCTTTCTTT,CASRRAGSTEAFF
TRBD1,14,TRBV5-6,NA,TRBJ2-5,TGTGCCAGCAGCTTCGGGACAGGGCTAGAGACCCAGTACTTC,CASSFGTGLETQYF
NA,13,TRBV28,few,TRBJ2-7,TGTGCCAGCAGTTTAGGACAGTTCTACGAGCAGTACTTC,CASSLGQFYEQYF
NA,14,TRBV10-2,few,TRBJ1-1,TGCGCCAGCAGGGGATACAGGGAAGGCACTGAAGCTTTCTTT,CASRGYREGTEAFF
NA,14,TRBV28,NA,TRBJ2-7,TGTGCCAGCAGTTTCTCGGGGGAAACCTACGAGCAGTACTTC,CASSFSGETYEQYF
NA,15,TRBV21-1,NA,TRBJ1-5,TGTGCCAGCAGCAAAGGAAGTCAGGGAGGTTCGCCCCAGCATTTT,CASSKGSQGGSPQHF